Listed below are T cell receptor beta chains from one sample, sequenced in a study of blood T cell repertoires in COVID-19. The repertoire was sequenced with immunoSEQ multiplex PCR; TCRdb's copy has only in-frame clones and lacks some. This table has some 160,000 clones, about four fifths appearing once. Sequencing used peripheral blood. These receptor sequences come from a man aged 70 or older who had recovered from COVID-19. Both conserved end residues are part of each CDR3. Fields, in order: clone size, J gene, V gene, D gene, CDR3 DNA, CDR3 protein. D genes are given only for firm matches. Clone size is shown for a subset of rows, as once, few, many or a class of expanded clone.

abundance: -; j_gene: TRBJ1-2; v_gene: TRBV6-2/TRBV6-3; d_gene: TRBD1; CDR3nt: TGTGCCAGCAGCCCCGGGACAGCGGATGGCTACACCTTC; CDR3aa: CASSPGTADGYTF
abundance: -; j_gene: TRBJ2-1; v_gene: TRBV19; d_gene: TRBD2; CDR3nt: TGTGCCAGTAGTATACATACTAGCGGGTCCTACAATGAGCAGTTCTTC; CDR3aa: CASSIHTSGSYNEQFF
abundance: -; j_gene: TRBJ2-5; v_gene: TRBV11-2; d_gene: -; CDR3nt: TGTGCCAGCAGCTCAGGCGGCTCGGGGGGCGAGACCCAGTACTTC; CDR3aa: CASSSGGSGGETQYF
abundance: -; j_gene: TRBJ2-4; v_gene: TRBV7-9; d_gene: -; CDR3nt: TGTGCCACTACCCGGGTCCTAGCCAAAAACATTCAGTACTTC; CDR3aa: CATTRVLAKNIQYF
abundance: -; j_gene: TRBJ2-7; v_gene: TRBV28; d_gene: TRBD1; CDR3nt: TGTGCCAGCAAACAGGGGCGCGAGCAGTACTTC; CDR3aa: CASKQGREQYF
abundance: -; j_gene: TRBJ2-1; v_gene: TRBV6-5; d_gene: TRBD2; CDR3nt: TGTGCCAGCAGTTACTCCACCCGGGGAGTAGCGGGACAGTTCTTC; CDR3aa: CASSYSTRGVAGQFF
abundance: -; j_gene: TRBJ1-1; v_gene: TRBV13; d_gene: -; CDR3nt: TGTGCCAGCAGCTTGCCCACGGGAGCCGGTGAAGCTTTCTTT; CDR3aa: CASSLPTGAGEAFF
abundance: -; j_gene: TRBJ1-2; v_gene: TRBV25-1; d_gene: TRBD1; CDR3nt: TGTGCCAGCAGTGGTCTTCAGGGGGGCGATGGCTACACCTTC; CDR3aa: CASSGLQGGDGYTF
abundance: -; j_gene: TRBJ2-7; v_gene: TRBV5-4; d_gene: TRBD2; CDR3nt: TGTGCCAGCAGCTTGGGCGGGAGGAGCTCCTACGAGCAGTACTTC; CDR3aa: CASSLGGRSSYEQYF
abundance: few; j_gene: TRBJ2-5; v_gene: TRBV3-1/TRBV3-2; d_gene: TRBD1; CDR3nt: TGTGCCAGCAGCCGGACAGGGGGATTCCAAGAGACCCAGTACTTC; CDR3aa: CASSRTGGFQETQYF
abundance: -; j_gene: TRBJ2-1; v_gene: TRBV5-4; d_gene: -; CDR3nt: TGTGCCAGCAGCTTCGGGGGAGTCTCCTACAATGAGCAGTTCTTC; CDR3aa: CASSFGGVSYNEQFF
abundance: -; j_gene: TRBJ2-2; v_gene: TRBV12-3/TRBV12-4; d_gene: TRBD2; CDR3nt: TGTGCCAGCAGCCCGACTAGCGCCCGGGAGCTGTTTTTT; CDR3aa: CASSPTSARELFF
abundance: once; j_gene: TRBJ1-2; v_gene: TRBV11-2; d_gene: -; CDR3nt: TGTGCCAGCAGCTCCCGAGTTGGAGGAAATAACTATGGCTACACCTTC; CDR3aa: CASSSRVGGNNYGYTF
abundance: few; j_gene: TRBJ1-3; v_gene: TRBV9; d_gene: TRBD1; CDR3nt: TGTGCCAGCAGCCGTCTACAGGGGGCTGCTGGAAACACCATATATTTT; CDR3aa: CASSRLQGAAGNTIYF
abundance: few; j_gene: TRBJ2-3; v_gene: TRBV18; d_gene: -; CDR3nt: TGTGCCAGCTCACCAGACTACCGAAGCACAGATACGCAGTATTTT; CDR3aa: CASSPDYRSTDTQYF
abundance: -; j_gene: TRBJ2-1; v_gene: TRBV19; d_gene: -; CDR3nt: TGTGCCAGTAGTATAGGTCCGCGGGATGGCCATGAGCAGTTCTTC; CDR3aa: CASSIGPRDGHEQFF
abundance: -; j_gene: TRBJ2-7; v_gene: TRBV18; d_gene: TRBD2; CDR3nt: TGTGCCAGCTCACCACAGCTAGCGGGAGTTAGCTACGAGCAGTACTTC; CDR3aa: CASSPQLAGVSYEQYF
abundance: -; j_gene: TRBJ1-2; v_gene: TRBV5-1; d_gene: -; CDR3nt: TGCGCCAGCAGACGGTCCCCCGGGACACAAGGGGGTAACTATGGCTACACCTTC; CDR3aa: CASRRSPGTQGGNYGYTF
abundance: -; j_gene: TRBJ1-1; v_gene: TRBV6-1; d_gene: -; CDR3nt: TGTGCCAGCAGTGACCCGACAGGTACGCCTTTGAACACTGAAGCTTTCTTT; CDR3aa: CASSDPTGTPLNTEAFF
abundance: -; j_gene: TRBJ2-3; v_gene: TRBV28; d_gene: TRBD2; CDR3nt: TGTGCCAGCAGTTCCTTTGTTGGGACTAGCGGGAAGACAGATACGCAGTATTTT; CDR3aa: CASSSFVGTSGKTDTQYF
abundance: -; j_gene: TRBJ2-2; v_gene: TRBV9; d_gene: TRBD2; CDR3nt: TGTGCCAGCAGCGACGGGACTAGCGGGAGGGCCGGGGAGCTGTTTTTT; CDR3aa: CASSDGTSGRAGELFF
abundance: -; j_gene: TRBJ2-5; v_gene: TRBV9; d_gene: -; CDR3nt: TGTGCCAGCAGCGTAGAGGCTAGCGAAGAGACCCAGTACTTC; CDR3aa: CASSVEASEETQYF
abundance: -; j_gene: TRBJ1-2; v_gene: TRBV5-6; d_gene: TRBD1; CDR3nt: TGTGCCAGCAGCCCGGCGACAGGGGTGGAAGGCTACACCTTC; CDR3aa: CASSPATGVEGYTF
abundance: -; j_gene: TRBJ2-2; v_gene: TRBV12-1; d_gene: -; CDR3nt: TGTGCCAGCAGCTTATATGCGGGAACCGGGGAGCTGTTTTTT; CDR3aa: CASSLYAGTGELFF
abundance: once; j_gene: TRBJ2-1; v_gene: TRBV5-4; d_gene: TRBD1; CDR3nt: TGTGCCAGCAGCCCCGGGACAGTCGCGCTTAATGAGCAGTTCTTC; CDR3aa: CASSPGTVALNEQFF
abundance: -; j_gene: TRBJ2-7; v_gene: TRBV14; d_gene: TRBD2; CDR3nt: TGTGCCAGCAGCCAAGGTAGGACTAGTTCCTCCTACGAGCAGTACTTC; CDR3aa: CASSQGRTSSSYEQYF
abundance: -; j_gene: TRBJ2-5; v_gene: TRBV7-9; d_gene: TRBD1; CDR3nt: TGTGCCAGCAGCTTAGTCCACAGGGGATTGGAGACCCAGTACTTC; CDR3aa: CASSLVHRGLETQYF
abundance: -; j_gene: TRBJ2-4; v_gene: TRBV5-3; d_gene: TRBD2; CDR3nt: TGTGCCAGAAGCAGAGGAAGCGGGGGAGCCAAAAACATTCAGTACTTC; CDR3aa: CARSRGSGGAKNIQYF
abundance: -; j_gene: TRBJ2-1; v_gene: TRBV5-1; d_gene: TRBD2; CDR3nt: TGCGCCAGCAGCCGCTGGGGGGGGTCGGATGAGCAGTTCTTC; CDR3aa: CASSRWGGSDEQFF
abundance: -; j_gene: TRBJ2-7; v_gene: TRBV13; d_gene: TRBD1; CDR3nt: TGTGCCAGCAGCCCTCGACAGGGGAGGTACGAGCAGTACTTC; CDR3aa: CASSPRQGRYEQYF
abundance: -; j_gene: TRBJ2-2; v_gene: TRBV24-1; d_gene: -; CDR3nt: TGTGCCACCAGTGACCCAGGGGCGAACACCGGGGAGCTGTTTTTT; CDR3aa: CATSDPGANTGELFF